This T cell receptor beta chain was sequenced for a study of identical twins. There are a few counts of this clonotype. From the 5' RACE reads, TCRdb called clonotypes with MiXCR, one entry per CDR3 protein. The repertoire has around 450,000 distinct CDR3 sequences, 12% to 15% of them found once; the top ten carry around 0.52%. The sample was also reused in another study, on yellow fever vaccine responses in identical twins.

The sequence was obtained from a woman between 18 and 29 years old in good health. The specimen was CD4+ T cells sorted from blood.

The DNA of the CDR3 is TGCAGTGCTAGAGGCGGGGGTGCCACCGGGGAGCTGTTTTTT. Translation gives CSARGGGATGELFF. This sequence joins TRBV20-1 and TRBJ2-2, with 7 bases identical to TRBD2. CDR1 is DFQATT, CDR2 SNEGSKA, per germline (reference sequence). This CDR3 contains 14 residues. V was pared by 1 base and J by 4 bases, with 3 bases of the junction left unmatched.